The 27 T cell receptor beta chains presented below share a single source sample, sequenced in a study of early T cells in non-severe SARS-CoV-2 infection (dated by TCRdb to the early 2020s). The library came from 5' RACE. TCRdb shows the sequencer as NextSeq 500. TCRdb redid the processing of the public reads, applying fastp at Q25 and MiXCR, and retained in-frame beta chains. Every distinct CDR3 protein forms one entry, paired with its most common genes and DNA. Across this sample there are about 83,000 distinct CDR3 sequences, with more than 9% seen only once. Clones ranked in the top ten supply 8% to 8.5% of the sample. The sequencing used whole blood, collected at baseline. All receptors derive from an adult who was a healthcare worker with PCR-confirmed SARS-CoV-2 infection or an uninfected control (not recorded which).

The chain has TRBV7-8 and TRBJ2-7; TRBD2 aligns across 11 bases. With 5 bases clipped from V and 2 bases from J, the junction kept 2 bases outside the gene matches. This CDR3 contains 14 residues. Germline-derived CDR1 and CDR2 are SGHVS and FQNEAQ. CDR3 in amino acids: CASSKLAGAYEQYF. The CDR3, as DNA: TGTGCCAGCAGCAAACTAGCGGGAGCCTACGAGCAGTACTTC.

This sequence joins TRBV5-1 and TRBJ2-7; TRBD1 matches at 7 bases. The CDR3 spans 15 residues. With V trimmed by 1 base and J by 0 bases, 4 bases remained unmatched. Germline CDR1 and CDR2: SGHRS and YFSETQ. CDR3 sequence (DNA): TGCGCCAGCAGCTTGACCGGGACAGACTCCTACGAGCAGTACTTC. Translated, it gives CASSLTGTDSYEQYF.

In its sample, this clonotype was seen many times. This chain uses TRBV2 with TRBJ2-1, with D maybe TRBD2 (6 bases). V was cut by 1 base and J by 0 bases, with 13 bases left in between. This CDR3 region has 17 residues. The germline CDR1 and CDR2 sequences are SNHLY and FYNNEI. CDR3 in amino acids: CASSEERGRSSYNEQFF. In DNA form, the CDR3 reads TGTGCCAGCAGTGAAGAGAGAGGGAGGAGCTCCTACAATGAGCAGTTCTTC.

The rearrangement uses TRBV20-1 and TRBJ2-2; 7 bases line up with TRBD2. The CDR3 has 13 amino acids. Germline V CDR1 and CDR2: DFQATT, SNEGSKA (reference sequence). The trim removed 6 bases at V and 4 bases at J, leaving 5 bases unmatched. As DNA, the CDR3 is TGCAGTGCCGGGCGGGGGTTCACCGGGGAGCTGTTTTTT. This sequence encodes CSAGRGFTGELFF.

This clonotype was seen a few times. This chain joins TRBV2 and TRBJ2-2; 11 bases map to TRBD2. The trim removed 1 base at V and 1 base at J, leaving 5 bases unmatched. Germline assignment: CDR1 SNHLY and CDR2 FYNNEI. The CDR3 contains 18 residues. The CDR3 DNA reads TGTGCCAGCAGTGAAGTTAGGCTAGCGGGAGGGAACACCGGGGAGCTGTTTTTT. It codes for CASSEVRLAGGNTGELFF.

The sample holds a few counts of this clonotype. The chain uses TRBV29-1 and TRBJ2-5, with a weak D call TRBD1 (5 bases). The V end lost 5 bases, the J end lost 1 base, and 11 bases lay between the germline ends. In germline, CDR1 is SQVTM, CDR2 ANQGSEA. The CDR3 covers 13 residues. The CDR3 here is CSVTQRGQETQYF. The CDR3 DNA reads TGCAGCGTTACCCAAAGGGGCCAAGAGACCCAGTACTTC. Complete variable domain (other parts from reference TRBV29-1 and TRBJ2-5): SAVISQKPSRDICQRGTSLTIQCQVDSQVTMMFWYRQQPGQSLTLIATANQGSEATYESGFVIDKFPISRPNLTFSTLTVSNMSPEDSSIYLCSVTQRGQETQYFGPGTRLLVL.

This clonotype was picked up many times. The chain combines TRBV28 with TRBJ2-7; D is undetermined. V lost 3 bases, J lost 3 bases, and 6 bases lay in between. Germline V gene data show CDR1 as MDHEN and CDR2 as SYDVKM. This CDR3 comprises 12 residues. The CDR3: CASSFSDYEQYF. CDR3 sequence (DNA): TGTGCCAGCAGTTTTAGTGACTACGAGCAGTACTTC.

This clonotype has only a few counts. The J gene is TRBJ1-2, the V gene TRBV19; D is unclear. Germline V CDR1 and CDR2: LNHDA, SQIVND (reference sequence). CDR3 length equals 13 residues. The V gene lost 3 bases and the J gene lost 3 bases, with 8 bases spanning the gap. The CDR3 sequence is CASSMGRDYGYTF. For the CDR3, the DNA is TGTGCCAGTAGTATGGGTAGAGACTATGGCTACACCTTC.

This clonotype has a handful of counts. Written as DNA, the CDR3 is TGTGCCAGCAGTTACTCGGCAGGGCCAGCTAACTATGGCTACACCTTC. Translated: CASSYSAGPANYGYTF. This sequence joins TRBV6-2 or TRBV6-3 and TRBJ1-2; possibly TRBD1 for D (5 bases). Trimming cost V 0 bases and J 0 bases, with 11 bases left between them. The germline V gene encodes CDR1 MNHEY and CDR2 SVGEGT. This CDR3 has 16 residues.

This clonotype was seen at least ten times. V usage is TRBV7-9 and J usage is TRBJ2-2; 10 bases fit TRBD1. The germline CDR1 and CDR2 sequences are SEHNR and FQNEAQ (reference sequence). This CDR3 is 16 amino acids long. The ends lost 5 bases at V and 4 bases at J; junction bases unmatched: 7. CDR3 nucleotide sequence: TGTGCCAGCAGCCCCACGGACAGGGGGTTCACCGGGGAGCTGTTTTTT. It encodes CASSPTDRGFTGELFF.

V gene TRBV7-9 combines with J gene TRBJ2-1; D unresolved. This CDR3 spans 12 amino acids. The V end lost 3 bases, the J end lost 6 bases, and 6 bases lay between the germline ends. Per the germline V gene, CDR1 is SEHNR and CDR2 is FQNEAQ (reference sequence). CDR3 nucleotide sequence: TGTGCCAGCAGCTTTCGGACCAATGAGCAGTTCTTC. It codes for CASSFRTNEQFF.

This clonotype appeared a few times. This chain joins TRBV20-1 and TRBJ2-7; 11 nucleotides match TRBD2. V shed 1 base and J 7 bases; nucleotides not matched to a gene: 12. Germline V gene sequence: CDR1 DFQATT, CDR2 SNEGSKA (reference sequence). The CDR3 has 16 residues. In DNA, the CDR3 is TGCAGTGCTAGAGTCCCTTTACTAGCGGGAGTGGGGGAGCAGTACTTC. It translates to CSARVPLLAGVGEQYF.

This clonotype was counted ten times or more. This chain connects TRBV12-3 or TRBV12-4 to TRBJ2-7; no reliable D call. V dropped 6 bases and J dropped 3 bases, with 9 bases sitting between them. The CDR3 runs 12 residues. CDR3 residues: CASSLAHYEQYF. The CDR3 nucleotides are TGTGCCAGCAGCCTCGCCCACTACGAGCAGTACTTC.

The chain carries TRBV6-4 and TRBJ1-2, with 8 bases identical to TRBD1. Germline V lookup: CDR1 MRHNA, CDR2 SNTAGT. The CDR3 extends over 14 amino acids. V gave up 11 bases and J gave up 4 bases; unmatched junction bases: 12. CDR3 region: CAGYAGTGPYGYTF. CDR3 coding DNA: TGTGCCGGATACGCCGGGACAGGCCCCTATGGCTACACCTTC.

This clonotype was seen many times. The V call is TRBV20-1, the J call TRBJ2-3; D perhaps matches TRBD1 (6 bases). CDR1 is DFQATT and CDR2 is SNEGSKA in the germline V gene (reference sequence). This CDR3 is 14 amino acids long. Trimming left V 3 bases short and J 6 bases short, with 16 bases between. Here the CDR3 reads CSASGQPSRDTQYF. In DNA form, the CDR3 reads TGCAGTGCTAGTGGACAGCCCTCCCGGGATACGCAGTATTTT.

J is TRBJ2-7 and V is TRBV5-1; TRBD1 is a possible D gene (6 bases). The CDR3 sequence is 14 residues long. With 1 base removed from V and 2 bases from J, the gap between germline ends came to 10 bases. CDR1 and CDR2 from the germline V gene are SGHRS and YFSETQ. CDR3 nucleotides: TGCGCCAGCAGCTTGATCGGACAGCCCTACGAGCAGTACTTC. Residues: CASSLIGQPYEQYF.

This clonotype was seen only a few times. This sequence joins TRBV18 and TRBJ2-7, with 15 bases fitting TRBD2. The length of the CDR3 is 16 residues. Trimming at V came to 0 bases and at J to 5 bases, leaving 2 bases not matched to a gene. The germline V gene encodes CDR1 KGHSH and CDR2 LQKENI. The CDR3 loop is CASSPPGLAGGDEQYF. The CDR3 coding sequence is TGTGCCAGCTCACCACCCGGACTAGCGGGAGGGGACGAGCAGTACTTC.

This chain connects TRBV19 to TRBJ2-2; no definite D call. The V end lost 6 bases, the J end lost 0 bases, and 8 bases lay between the germline ends. The germline V gene has CDR1 LNHDA and CDR2 SQIVND (reference sequence). There are 14 residues in the CDR3. The CDR3: CASRVQANTGELFF. CDR3 coding DNA: TGTGCCAGTAGGGTTCAAGCGAACACCGGGGAGCTGTTTTTT.

This clonotype has just a few counts. The rearrangement links TRBV21-1 to TRBJ2-3; the table's D call TRBD2 went unverified against the DNA. TRBV21-1 is annotated as a pseudogene. The CDR3 loop spans 17 amino acids. The CDR3 region is CASSSDPAGGSTDTQYF. In nucleotides, the CDR3 is TGTGCCAGCAGCTCCGACCCAGCGGGAGGTTCCACAGATACGCAGTATTTT.

Concerning this clonotype: A read error may explain this, as a much larger clone is one base away. This rearrangement joins TRBV7-8 to TRBJ2-2; 7 bases agree with TRBD1. Germline V CDR1 and CDR2: SGHVS, FQNEAQ. The junction had 5 bases not matched to a gene; V was cut back by 6 bases and J by 4 bases. The CDR3 spans 14 residues. This chain's CDR3 is CASSPTGFTGELFF. CDR3 in DNA: TGTGCCAGCAGTCCGACAGGGTTCACCGGGGAGCTGTTTTTT.

This clonotype was seen many times. This chain uses TRBV20-1 with TRBJ1-5, with TRBD1 identical over 11 bases. The CDR3 is made up of 12 amino acids. Unmatched junction bases numbered 1, after V lost 7 bases and J lost 5 bases. Germline CDR1 and CDR2: DFQATT and SNEGSKA (reference sequence). DNA of the CDR3: TGCAGTGTGGGACAGGGGGATCAGCCCCAGCATTTT. Protein sequence: CSVGQGDQPQHF.

The genes are TRBV7-8 and TRBJ2-5, with D possibly called TRBD1 or TRBD2 (5 bases each). CDR3 length equals 15 residues. V lost 0 bases and J 6 bases, leaving 14 bases between the germline ends. CDR1 SGHVS and CDR2 FQNEAQ come from the germline V gene. This chain's CDR3 is CASSLAGAPFKTQYF. CDR3 DNA: TGTGCCAGCAGCTTAGCCGGGGCCCCCTTCAAGACCCAGTACTTC.

The chain is built from TRBV7-2 and TRBJ2-7; no definite D call. Per the germline V gene, CDR1 is SGHTA and CDR2 is FQGNSA. This CDR3 contains 12 residues. Trimming cost V 5 bases and J 0 bases, with 5 bases left between them. Here the CDR3 DNA reads TGTGCCAGCAGCCCTATCTCCTACGAGCAGTACTTC. Translation: CASSPISYEQYF. The full variable domain, rest sourced from reference TRBV7-2 and TRBJ2-7, is GAGVSQSPSNKVTEKGKDVELRCDPISGHTALYWYRQSLGQGLEFLIYFQGNSAPDKSGLPSDRFSAERTGGSVSTLTIQRTQQEDSAVYLCASSPISYEQYFGPGTRLTVT.

This clonotype was picked up a small number of times. The V call is TRBV28, the J call TRBJ2-1; D is unresolved. The V gene lost 8 bases and the J gene lost 0 bases, with 8 bases spanning the gap. Looked up from germline, CDR1 is MDHEN and CDR2 is SYDVKM. This CDR3 is 13 amino acids long. Here the CDR3 DNA reads TGTGCCAGCGGCCAAAACTCCTACAATGAGCAGTTCTTC. Translating gives CASGQNSYNEQFF. Combining the CDR3 with reference TRBV28 and TRBJ2-1 gives the whole variable domain DVKVTQSSRYLVKRTGEKVFLECVQDMDHENMFWYRQDPGLGLRLIYFSYDVKMKEKGDIPEGYSVSREKKERFSLILESASTNQTSMYLCASGQNSYNEQFFGPGTRLTVL.

The V call is TRBV7-2, the J call TRBJ2-5; 12 bases fit TRBD2. J was trimmed by 1 base and V by 1 base; bases with no gene match: 1. CDR1 and CDR2 from the germline V gene are SGHTA and FQGNSA. The CDR3 contains 16 residues. The CDR3 is CASSLGLAGAQETQYF. The CDR3, as DNA: TGTGCCAGCAGCTTAGGACTAGCGGGGGCCCAAGAGACCCAGTACTTC. Combining the CDR3 with reference TRBV7-2 and TRBJ2-5 gives the whole variable domain GAGVSQSPSNKVTEKGKDVELRCDPISGHTALYWYRQSLGQGLEFLIYFQGNSAPDKSGLPSDRFSAERTGGSVSTLTIQRTQQEDSAVYLCASSLGLAGAQETQYFGPGTRLLVL.

This clonotype was seen many times. V gene TRBV20-1 combines with J gene TRBJ1-6; 7 nucleotides align to TRBD1. Germline-derived CDR1 and CDR2 are DFQATT and SNEGSKA (reference sequence). Trimming cost V 1 base and J 8 bases; bases outside gene matches: 8. The CDR3 is made up of 15 amino acids. The chain's CDR3 is CSARVLGRGDSPLHF. Here the CDR3 DNA reads TGCAGTGCTAGAGTGCTGGGCAGGGGGGATTCACCCCTCCACTTT.

This clonotype was seen repeatedly, ten times or more. This chain connects TRBV6-5 to TRBJ2-5, with TRBD2 matching over 8 bases. This CDR3 is 14 amino acids long. Germline loops: CDR1 MNHEY, CDR2 SVGAGI. The junction had 5 bases not matched to a gene; V was cut back by 6 bases and J by 2 bases. DNA of the CDR3: TGTGCCAGCAGGGGAATAGCGGGACAAGAGACCCAGTACTTC. This sequence encodes CASRGIAGQETQYF.